The 4 T cell receptor beta chains below all came from one sample that was sequenced in a study of response to subunit inactivated influenza vaccine. TCRdb passed the RT-PCR reads through MiXCR, listing each CDR3 protein once. The table records hundreds of thousands of distinct CDR3 sequences, roughly a fifth of them present only once. This specimen consisted of PBMCs from blood, obtained about 19 months after vaccination. These receptors came from a man between 50 and 69 years old who received an inactivated influenza vaccine.

The chain uses TRBV20-1 and TRBJ2-5; D ambiguous. The CDR3 covers 13 residues. The V gene's germline CDR1 is DFQATT and CDR2 SNEGSKA (reference sequence). Deletions cut 5 bases from V and 0 bases from J, with 10 bases between. The CDR3 DNA reads TGCAGTGCTCCCCCGGAGAACCAAGAGACCCAGTACTTC. Amino acid sequence: CSAPPENQETQYF.

The chain carries TRBV12-3 or TRBV12-4 and TRBJ2-7; 9 nucleotides agree with TRBD1. Trimming removed 3 bases from V and 5 bases from J; junction bases left unmatched: 8. This CDR3 region has 15 residues. The CDR3 nucleotides read TGTGCCAGCAGTTTTTGGGGACAGGGAGGCGACGAGCAGTACTTC. Amino acids: CASSFWGQGGDEQYF.

The chain employs TRBV25-1 and TRBJ1-2, with a weak D call TRBD1 (5 bases). Germline V gene lookup returns CDR1 MGHDK and CDR2 SYGVNS. The CDR3 loop spans 13 amino acids. V was pared by 1 base and J by 8 bases, with 11 bases between. CDR3 bases: TGTGCCAGCAGTGAATGGGGGGTTGCAGGCTACACCTTC. Protein product: CASSEWGVAGYTF.

The J gene is TRBJ2-3, the V gene TRBV4-1; D is possibly TRBD1 or TRBD2 (6 bases each). The germline V and J ends were trimmed by 7 bases and 0 bases, with 14 bases remaining between them. This CDR3 is 15 amino acids long. Germline CDR1 MGHRA, CDR2 YSYEKL. The chain's CDR3 is CASTHKGGSTDTQYF. Written as DNA, the CDR3 is TGCGCCAGCACTCACAAGGGGGGTAGCACAGATACGCAGTATTTT.